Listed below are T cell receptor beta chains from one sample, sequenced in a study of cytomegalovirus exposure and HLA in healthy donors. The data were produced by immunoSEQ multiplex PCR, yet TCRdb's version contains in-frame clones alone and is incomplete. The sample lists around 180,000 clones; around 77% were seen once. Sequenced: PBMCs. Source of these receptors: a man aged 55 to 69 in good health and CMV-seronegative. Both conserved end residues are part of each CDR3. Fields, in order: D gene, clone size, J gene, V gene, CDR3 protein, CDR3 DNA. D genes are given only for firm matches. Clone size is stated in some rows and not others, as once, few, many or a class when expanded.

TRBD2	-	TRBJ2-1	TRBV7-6	CASSSSGGTYNEQFF	TGTGCCAGCAGCAGTAGCGGGGGCACCTACAATGAGCAGTTCTTC
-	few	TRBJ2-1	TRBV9	CASSARTAYNEQFF	TGTGCCAGCAGCGCCCGGACAGCCTACAATGAGCAGTTCTTC
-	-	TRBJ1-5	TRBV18	CASSPDSGAQPQHF	TGTGCCAGCTCACCTGATTCAGGGGCTCAGCCCCAGCATTTT
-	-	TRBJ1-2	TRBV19	CASTLRLAGGYGYTF	TGTGCCAGTACCCTACGACTAGCGGGAGGGTATGGCTACACCTTC
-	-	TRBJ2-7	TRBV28	CASSPPQSIVVYEQYF	TGTGCCAGCAGTCCCCCCCAGTCAATCGTTGTCTACGAGCAGTACTTC
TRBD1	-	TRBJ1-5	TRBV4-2	CASSQGGQEPRNQPQNF	TGTGCCAGCAGCCAAGGCGGACAGGAACCCCGAAATCAGCCCCAGAATTTT
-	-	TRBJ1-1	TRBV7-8	CASSLRETWNTEAFF	TGTGCCAGCAGCTTACGGGAAACCTGGAACACTGAAGCTTTCTTT
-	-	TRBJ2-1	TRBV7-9	CASSLSMGLLYNEQFF	TGTGCCAGCAGCCTCTCGATGGGACTGCTATACAATGAGCAGTTCTTC
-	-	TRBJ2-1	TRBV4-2	CASSQEGGAWGNEQFF	TGTGCCAGCAGCCAAGAAGGGGGGGCCTGGGGCAATGAGCAGTTCTTC
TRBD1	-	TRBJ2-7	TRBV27	CASSQRTGGYEQYF	TGTGCCAGCAGTCAAAGGACAGGGGGCTACGAGCAGTACTTC
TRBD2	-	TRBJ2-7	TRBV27	CASSPHYQAGAYEQYF	TGTGCCAGCAGTCCTCACTACCAAGCGGGGGCCTACGAGCAGTACTTC
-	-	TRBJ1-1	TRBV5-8	CASSQSLQPNTEAFF	TGTGCCAGCAGCCAATCCCTACAGCCGAACACTGAAGCTTTCTTT
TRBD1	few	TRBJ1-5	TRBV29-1	CSVLTGGNQPQHF	TGCAGCGTCTTGACAGGGGGCAATCAGCCCCAGCATTTT
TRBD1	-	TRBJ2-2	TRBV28	CASSGTGGFTGELFF	TGTGCCAGCAGTGGGACAGGGGGCTTTACCGGGGAGCTGTTTTTT
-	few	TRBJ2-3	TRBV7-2	CASSLGSGYGTDTQYF	TGTGCCAGCAGCTTAGGTAGCGGTTACGGCACAGATACGCAGTATTTT